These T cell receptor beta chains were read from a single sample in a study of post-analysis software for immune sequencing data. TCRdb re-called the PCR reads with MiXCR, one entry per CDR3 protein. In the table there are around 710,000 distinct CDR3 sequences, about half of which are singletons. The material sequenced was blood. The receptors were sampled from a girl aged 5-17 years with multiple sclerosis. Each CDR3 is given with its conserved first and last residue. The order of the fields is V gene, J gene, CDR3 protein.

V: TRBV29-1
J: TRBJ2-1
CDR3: CSVEASGDGQFF

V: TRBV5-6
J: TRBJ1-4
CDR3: CASNYLGGSANEKLFF

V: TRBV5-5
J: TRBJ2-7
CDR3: CASSLQGGGPLAYEQYF

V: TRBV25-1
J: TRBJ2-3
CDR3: CASSDPGQGVDTQYF

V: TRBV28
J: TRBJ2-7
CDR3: CASSFRTNEQYF

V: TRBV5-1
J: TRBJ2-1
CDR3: CASRRDPSSSNEQFF

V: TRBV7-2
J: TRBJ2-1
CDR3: CASSSGPGDEQFF

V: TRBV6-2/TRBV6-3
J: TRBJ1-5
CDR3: CASSYYASGTGNQPQHF

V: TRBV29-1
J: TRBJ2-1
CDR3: CSVLGLVAETQFF

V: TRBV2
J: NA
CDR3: CASAGTDAYEQYF

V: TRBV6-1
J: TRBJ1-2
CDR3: CTTGDYGYTF

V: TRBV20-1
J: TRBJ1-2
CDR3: CSARDDRVGGYTF

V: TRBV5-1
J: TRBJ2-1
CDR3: CASSFRGRGNEQFF

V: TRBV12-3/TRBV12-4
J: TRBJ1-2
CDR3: CASRRRGQGGGYTF

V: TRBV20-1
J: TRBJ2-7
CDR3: CSAPRQPSYEQYF